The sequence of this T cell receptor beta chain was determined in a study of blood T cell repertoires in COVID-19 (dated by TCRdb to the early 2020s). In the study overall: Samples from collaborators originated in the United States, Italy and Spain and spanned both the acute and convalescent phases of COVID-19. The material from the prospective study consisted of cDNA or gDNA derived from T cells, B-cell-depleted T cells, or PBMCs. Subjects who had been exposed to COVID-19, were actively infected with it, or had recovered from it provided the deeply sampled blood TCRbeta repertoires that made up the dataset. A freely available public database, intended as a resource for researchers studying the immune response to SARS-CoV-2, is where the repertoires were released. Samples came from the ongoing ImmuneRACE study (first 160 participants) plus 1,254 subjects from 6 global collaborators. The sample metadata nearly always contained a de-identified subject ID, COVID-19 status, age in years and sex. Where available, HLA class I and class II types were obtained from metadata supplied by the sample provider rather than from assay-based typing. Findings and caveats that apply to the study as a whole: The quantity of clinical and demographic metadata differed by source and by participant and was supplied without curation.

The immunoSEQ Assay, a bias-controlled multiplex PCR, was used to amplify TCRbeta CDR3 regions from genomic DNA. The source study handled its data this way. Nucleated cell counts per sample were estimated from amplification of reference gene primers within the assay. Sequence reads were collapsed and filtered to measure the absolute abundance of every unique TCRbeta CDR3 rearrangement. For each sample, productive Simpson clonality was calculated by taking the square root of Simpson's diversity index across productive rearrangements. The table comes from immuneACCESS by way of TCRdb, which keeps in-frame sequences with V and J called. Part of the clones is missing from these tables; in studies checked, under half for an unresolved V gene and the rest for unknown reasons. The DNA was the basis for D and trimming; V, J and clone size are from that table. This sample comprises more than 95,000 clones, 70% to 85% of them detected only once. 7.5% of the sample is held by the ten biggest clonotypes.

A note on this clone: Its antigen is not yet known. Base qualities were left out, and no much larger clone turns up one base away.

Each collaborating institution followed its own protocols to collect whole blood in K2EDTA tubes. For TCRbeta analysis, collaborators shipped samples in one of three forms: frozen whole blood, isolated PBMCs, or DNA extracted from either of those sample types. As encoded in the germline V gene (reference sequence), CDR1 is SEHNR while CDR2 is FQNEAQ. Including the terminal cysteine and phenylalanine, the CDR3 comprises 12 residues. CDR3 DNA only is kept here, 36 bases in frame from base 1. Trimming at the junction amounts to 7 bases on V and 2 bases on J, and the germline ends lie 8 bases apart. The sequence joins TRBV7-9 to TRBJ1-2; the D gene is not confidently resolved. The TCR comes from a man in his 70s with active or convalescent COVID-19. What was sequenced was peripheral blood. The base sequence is TGTGCCAGCAATCGGGAAAACTATGGCTACACCTTC. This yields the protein CASNRENYGYTF. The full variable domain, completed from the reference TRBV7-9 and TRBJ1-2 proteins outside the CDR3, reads DTGVSQNPRHKITKRGQNVTFRCDPISEHNRLYWYRQTLGQGPEFLTYFQNEAQLEKSRLLSDRFSAERPKGSFSTLEIQRTEQGDSAMYLCASNRENYGYTFGSGTRLTVV.